This TCR beta chain was recovered during a study of tumor-infiltrating lymphocytes in oesophageal squamous cell carcinoma. A few counts support this clonotype. The CDR3 consists of 13 residues. Trimming removed 7 bases from V and 8 bases from J; junction bases left unmatched: 8. The germline V gene encodes CDR1 SGHNT and CDR2 YENEEA. TCRdb used MiXCR to reprocess the PCR reads, holding one entry per CDR3 protein. The sample has about 10,000 distinct CDR3 sequences; approximately 59% are singletons. Sequencing was done on a sample of esophageal tumor tissue. The chain employs TRBV11-3 and TRBJ2-1; 7 bases are a match to TRBD2. This sequence originates from a male donor with esophageal squamous cell carcinoma. As DNA, the CDR3 is TGTGCCAGCAACTCGGGGGGAATGGATGAGCAGTTCTTC. Encoded protein: CASNSGGMDEQFF.